This T cell receptor beta chain was captured in a study of T cell responses to AZD1222 COVID-19 vaccine. Measured with immunoSEQ multiplex PCR; TCRdb has only the in-frame clones, and not every one. This sample has about 69,000 clones, with around 80% found just once. Whole-study findings and limits: Targets within unmutated variant regions were reportedly found for nearly half of spike-specific TCRs. Clonal diversity was possibly underestimated, and white British individuals and females predominated among donors. Baseline serology detected seropositivity in only a handful of AZD1222 recipients.

The sample holds a few counts of this clone. Its target is unknown. Trimming removed 2 bases from V and 0 bases from J; junction bases left unmatched: 7. CDR3 length equals 17 residues. Germline CDR1 and CDR2: MDHEN and SYDVKM. Second-dose timings of about 4 or about 12 weeks were pooled. V is TRBV28 and J is TRBJ2-1; 7 nucleotides align to TRBD1. The sequence was obtained from an adult who received the AZD1222 COVID-19 vaccine. This material consisted of peripheral blood, taken 28 days after the second AZD1222 dose. The CDR3 DNA follows: TGTGCCAGCAGTTTACGACAGGGCGGATACTCCTACAATGAGCAGTTCTTC. Translation: CASSLRQGGYSYNEQFF.